Following are 19 T cell receptor beta chains from one sample sequenced in a study of T cell repertoires in cytomegalovirus infection. A single record per CDR3 protein comes from TCRdb applying MiXCR to the reads. Of about 570,000 distinct CDR3 sequences listed, around 40% are singletons. Antigen specificity for these receptors is unknown. Sequencing used cultured PBMCs, obtained from culture after CMV antigen stimulation. These receptors came from a human donor in good health (CMV status not recorded). Some clones in this sample may be carry-over from other donors' samples.

This clonotype was seen a handful of times. The chain recombines TRBV6-5 with TRBJ2-7, with 7 bases fitting TRBD1. V dropped 5 bases and J dropped 6; count of bases not matched to a gene: 4. Germline V gene sequence: CDR1 MNHEY, CDR2 SVGAGI. The CDR3 spans 12 residues. The CDR3 is CASSRTGGEQYF. In nucleotides, the CDR3 is TGTGCCAGCAGTCGGACAGGTGGCGAGCAGTACTTC.

The chain uses TRBV20-1 and TRBJ2-1; unclear D gene. This CDR3 region has 11 residues. The germline V gene has CDR1 DFQATT and CDR2 SNEGSKA (reference sequence). Trimming took off 4 bases at V and 6 bases at J, with 7 bases between the two ends. CDR3 sequence (DNA): TGCAGTGCTAAGGGTAGCAATGAGCAGTTCTTC. Translated, it gives CSAKGSNEQFF.

The chain is built from TRBV7-2 and TRBJ2-5; unclear D gene. The DNA end lines up better with TRBJ2-1; the J call may be wrong. CDR3 length: 11 amino acids. Germline CDR1 and CDR2: SGHTA and FQGNSA. As DNA, the CDR3 is TGTGCCAGCAGCTTAGTTGAGACCCAGTTCTTC. Its translation: CASSLVETQFF.

The V gene is TRBV12-3 or TRBV12-4, the J gene TRBJ2-1; 13 positions agree with TRBD2. With 4 bases clipped from V and 3 bases from J, the junction kept 9 bases outside the gene matches. This CDR3 contains 18 residues. The CDR3 bases are TGTGCCAGCAGTTACCTGGGACTAGCGGGATCGAGCTACAATGAGCAGTTCTTC. The encoded protein is CASSYLGLAGSSYNEQFF.

The chain recombines TRBV18 with TRBJ1-1, with D uncertain. CDR3 length: 13 residues. Looked up from germline, CDR1 is KGHSH and CDR2 is LQKENI. V dropped 2 bases and J dropped 6 bases, with 10 bases sitting between them. The CDR3 region is CASSPLQGAEAFF. Here the CDR3 DNA reads TGTGCCAGCTCACCATTGCAAGGCGCTGAAGCTTTCTTT. The variable domain in full, with the rest retrieved from reference TRBV18 and TRBJ1-1, is NAGVMQNPRHLVRRRGQEARLRCSPMKGHSHVYWYRQLPEEGLKFMVYLQKENIIDESGMPKERFSAEFPKEGPSILRIQQVVRGDSAAYFCASSPLQGAEAFFGQGTRLTVV.

The V and J genes are TRBV5-6 and TRBJ2-2; no clear D gene. This CDR3 region has 13 residues. V was trimmed by 3 bases and J by 5 bases, leaving 8 bases between them. CDR1 is SGHDT and CDR2 is YYEEEE in the germline V gene. The CDR3 is CASSSARTGELFF. CDR3 nucleotides: TGTGCCAGCAGCTCGGCCCGGACCGGGGAGCTGTTTTTT.

The chain combines TRBV10-3 with TRBJ2-7; TRBD2 is a possible D gene (5 bases). Trimming took 0 bases from V and 7 from J, leaving 16 bases between them. Per the germline V gene, CDR1 is ENHRY and CDR2 is SYGVKD. This CDR3 spans 15 amino acids. The chain's CDR3 is CAISESTGRRLEQYF. CDR3 nucleotides: TGTGCCATCAGTGAGTCGACGGGCCGGAGGCTGGAGCAGTACTTC.

The chain joins TRBV29-1 to TRBJ1-4; 10 bases agree with TRBD1. With 5 bases clipped from V and 6 bases from J, the junction kept 3 bases outside the gene matches. The CDR3 consists of 13 residues. Germline V lookup: CDR1 SQVTM, CDR2 ANQGSEA. The CDR3 here is CSVTGQGDEKLFF. The CDR3 DNA sequence: TGCAGCGTTACTGGACAGGGGGATGAAAAACTGTTTTTT.

This clonotype showed up just a few times. CDR3 sequence: CASSFGTGGPYEQYF. The CDR3 nucleotides are TGTGCCAGCAGCTTTGGGACAGGGGGGCCCTACGAGCAGTACTTC. V gene TRBV7-2 combines with J gene TRBJ2-7; TRBD1 agrees at 11 bases. CDR3 size: 15 residues. Germline V lookup: CDR1 SGHTA, CDR2 FQGNSA. Losses at the gene ends were 3 bases for V and 2 bases for J; bases not matched to a gene: 3. The variable domain in full, with the rest retrieved from reference TRBV7-2 and TRBJ2-7, is GAGVSQSPSNKVTEKGKDVELRCDPISGHTALYWYRQSLGQGLEFLIYFQGNSAPDKSGLPSDRFSAERTGGSVSTLTIQRTQQEDSAVYLCASSFGTGGPYEQYFGPGTRLTVT.

The V gene is TRBV7-6, the J gene TRBJ2-7, with D possibly matching TRBD2 (6 bases). Trimming left V 5 bases short and J 5 bases short, with 16 bases between. The CDR3 length is 14 residues. The germline CDR1 and CDR2 sequences are SGHVS and FNYEAQ. CDR3 coding DNA: TGTGCCAGCAGCATGGGACTCCGGGGCGACGAGCAGTACTTC. It encodes CASSMGLRGDEQYF.

This clonotype appeared a few times. The gene calls are TRBV2 and TRBJ2-5, with a possible D match to TRBD2 (6 bases). Germline values: CDR1 SNHLY, CDR2 FYNNEI. CDR3 length: 14 residues. V was trimmed by 6 bases and J by 1 base, leaving 12 bases between them. CDR3: CASREAGTQETQYF. CDR3 DNA sequence: TGTGCCAGCAGAGAGGCGGGGACCCAAGAGACCCAGTACTTC.

This clonotype was recorded only once. The V and J genes are TRBV9 and TRBJ2-3; 7 nucleotides align to TRBD2. CDR3 length equals 15 residues. Germline assignment: CDR1 SGDLS and CDR2 YYNGEE. Germline trimming cut 0 bases from V and 2 bases from J; bases unmatched to any gene: 3. The CDR3 DNA reads TGTGCCAGCAGCGTAGTTGCGGGAGTCACAGATACGCAGTATTTT. Protein sequence: CASSVVAGVTDTQYF.

This clonotype showed up many times. The chain uses TRBV12-3 or TRBV12-4 and TRBJ2-4, with 8 bases aligning to TRBD1. The CDR3 has 15 residues. The J segment lost 8 bases and the V segment lost 6 bases, leaving 12 bases of the junction unmatched. CDR3 DNA: TGTGCCAGCAGCCAGAGGCGGACAGGGTGGGACATTCAGTACTTC. Protein: CASSQRRTGWDIQYF.

The rearrangement joins TRBV3-1 to TRBJ2-3, with 7 bases fitting TRBD2. With V trimmed by 1 base and J by 4 bases, 5 bases remained unmatched. Looked up from germline, CDR1 is LGHDT and CDR2 is YNNKEL (reference sequence). The CDR3 has 15 amino acids. Written as DNA, the CDR3 is TGTGCCAGCAGCCAAGTAAGCGGGGTGCCAGATACGCAGTATTTT. Translating gives CASSQVSGVPDTQYF.

The table lists this clonotype with a few counts. The V and J genes are TRBV7-6 and TRBJ1-1; D possibly corresponds to TRBD1 (6 bases). The germline gives CDR1 SGHVS, CDR2 FNYEAQ. V gave up 5 bases and J gave up 5 bases, with 15 bases separating them. The CDR3 consists of 14 residues. The CDR3 reads CASSPQGKGTEAFF. The CDR3 coding sequence is TGTGCCAGCAGCCCACAGGGCAAGGGGACTGAAGCTTTCTTT.

V gene TRBV14 combines with J gene TRBJ1-1; the D is unclear. V was clipped by 0 bases and J by 0 bases, with 5 bases between them. The length of the CDR3 is 14 residues. Germline assignment: CDR1 SGHDN and CDR2 FVKESK. CDR3 protein: CASSQDRLNTEAFF. The CDR3 nucleotides are TGTGCCAGCAGCCAAGATCGCCTGAACACTGAAGCTTTCTTT.

Only a few counts were recorded for this clonotype. The chain recombines TRBV6-2 or TRBV6-3 with TRBJ1-6, with 8 bases lining up with TRBD1. The CDR3 is 15 residues long. Germline CDR1 MNHEY, CDR2 SVGEGT. The V and J ends lost 6 bases and 10 bases, in that order; junction bases with no gene match: 11. CDR3 sequence: CASSALDRAWSPLHF. The CDR3 DNA reads as TGTGCCAGCAGCGCCTTGGACAGGGCTTGGTCACCCCTCCACTTT.

This clonotype was found a few times. The genes are TRBV19 and TRBJ2-7, with D perhaps TRBD1 (6 bases). This CDR3 comprises 13 residues. The germline V gene encodes CDR1 LNHDA and CDR2 SQIVND (reference sequence). The V and J ends lost 4 bases and 5 bases respectively, with 12 bases between them. CDR3 sequence: CASSRGTIHEQYF. As DNA, the CDR3 is TGTGCCAGTAGTAGAGGGACAATCCACGAGCAGTACTTC. The full variable domain, its missing parts supplied by reference TRBV19 and TRBJ2-7, is DGGITQSPKYLFRKEGQNVTLSCEQNLNHDAMYWYRQDPGQGLRLIYYSQIVNDFQKGDIAEGYSVSREKKESFPLTVTSAQKNPTAFYLCASSRGTIHEQYFGPGTRLTVT.

J is TRBJ1-4 and V is TRBV15; D uncertain. This CDR3 is built from 14 residues. Germline CDR1 LNHNV, CDR2 YYDKDF (reference sequence). V lost 0 bases, J lost 7 bases, and 9 bases lay in between. CDR3 sequence reads: CATSREAWGEKLFF. As DNA, the CDR3 is TGTGCCACCAGCAGAGAGGCCTGGGGTGAAAAACTGTTTTTT.